The 10 T cell receptor beta chains below come from one sample, sequenced in a study of T cell changes during pregnancy in multiple sclerosis. Produced via immunoSEQ multiplex PCR; TCRdb's table is partial and in-frame only. The table includes around 33,000 clones, 85% to 90% detected once. Sequences were derived from CD8+ T cells from peripheral blood mononuclear cells, sampled in the third trimester of pregnancy. These TCRs come from a female donor with multiple sclerosis, enrolled in a pregnancy study.

The chain links TRBV19 to TRBJ2-5; tentatively, D is TRBD1 (6 bases). Germline lookup yields CDR1 LNHDA and CDR2 SQIVND (reference sequence). Between the trimmed V and J ends, which lost 4 bases and 4 bases, there was a span of 22 bases. The CDR3 length is 17 residues. The CDR3: CASSTRAGAIEGETQYF. In nucleotides, the CDR3 is TGTGCCAGTAGTACCCGGGCAGGGGCGATAGAGGGAGAGACCCAGTACTTC.

The chain links TRBV6-4 to TRBJ2-3; TRBD1 matches 12 bases. Looked up from germline, CDR1 is MRHNA and CDR2 is SNTAGT. This CDR3 has 15 residues. J lost 4 bases, V lost 8 bases, and 7 bases had no gene match. CDR3 sequence (DNA): TGTGCCAGCGGCCCCGGGACAGGGGGCGCAGATACGCAGTATTTT. Its protein is CASGPGTGGADTQYF.

This rearrangement joins TRBV6-1 to TRBJ2-5; the match to TRBD2 covers 10 bases. Germline V gives CDR1 MNHNS, CDR2 SASEGT. The CDR3 is made up of 15 amino acids. With 4 bases clipped from V and 5 bases from J, the junction kept 7 bases outside the gene matches. CDR3 sequence reads: CASSGLAGAGETQYF. Written as DNA, the CDR3 is TGTGCCAGCAGTGGCCTAGCGGGGGCGGGGGAGACCCAGTACTTC.

This clone appeared a single time. The chain uses TRBV6-5 and TRBJ2-7; 10 bases are shared with TRBD1. The CDR3 sequence is 13 residues long. The V gene's germline CDR1 is MNHEY and CDR2 SVGAGI. J gave up 4 bases and V 6 bases, and 3 bases lay outside the gene matches. In nucleotides, the CDR3 is TGTGCCAGCAGCCCGGACAGGGGGTACGAGCAGTACTTC. This sequence encodes CASSPDRGYEQYF.

V usage is TRBV6-1 and J usage is TRBJ2-1; weak D call: TRBD2 (6 bases). CDR3 length: 13 amino acids. The V gene lost 10 bases and the J gene lost 5 bases, with 15 bases spanning the gap. From germline, CDR1 is MNHNS and CDR2 SASEGT. As DNA, the CDR3 is TGTGCCACCACCCAATGGGGGGACAATGAGCAGTTCTTC. Its translation: CATTQWGDNEQFF.

V usage is TRBV7-2 and J usage is TRBJ2-2; D may be TRBD2 (5 bases). Trimming shortened V by 1 base and J by 0 bases, and 15 bases separated the two germline ends. The CDR3 consists of 18 residues. Germline CDR1 reads SGHTA; CDR2 reads FQGNSA. For the CDR3, the DNA is TGTGCCAGCAGCTTAGGAAATACGCCTAGCTCGAACACCGGGGAGCTGTTTTTT. Translation gives CASSLGNTPSSNTGELFF.

The chain links TRBV15 to TRBJ2-7; TRBD1 matches at 9 bases. The germline gives CDR1 LNHNV, CDR2 YYDKDF (reference sequence). This CDR3 is 16 amino acids long. Germline trimming cut 3 bases from V and 3 bases from J; bases unmatched to any gene: 9. The CDR3 DNA reads as TGTGCCACCAGCAGCAGTCCGGGACAGGGCATCTACGAGCAGTACTTC. Translating it yields CATSSSPGQGIYEQYF.

V gene TRBV19 combines with J gene TRBJ2-2; 7 nucleotides line up with TRBD1. Trimming removed 7 bases from V and 2 bases from J; junction bases left unmatched: 7. Germline V gene sequence: CDR1 LNHDA, CDR2 SQIVND (reference sequence). The CDR3 consists of 15 residues. CDR3 in DNA: TGTGCCAGTATTGGAAGGGGGCGCAACACCGGGGAGCTGTTTTTT. Its protein is CASIGRGRNTGELFF.

The chain is built from TRBV7-9 and TRBJ1-6; no firm D call. The germline gives CDR1 SEHNR, CDR2 FQNEAQ (reference sequence). The CDR3 runs 15 residues. Trimming took 5 bases from V and 7 from J, leaving 15 bases between them. The CDR3 loop reads CASSPSGLGNSPLHF. The CDR3 DNA follows: TGTGCCAGCAGCCCATCGGGGTTGGGGAATTCACCCCTCCACTTT.

The rearrangement uses TRBV13 and TRBJ2-5, with D possibly being TRBD2 (5 bases). This CDR3 is 13 amino acids long. In germline, CDR1 is PRHDT, CDR2 FYEKMQ (reference sequence). Trimming shortened V by 5 bases and J by 5 bases, and 12 bases separated the two germline ends. In nucleotides, the CDR3 is TGTGCCAGCAGCCCCGAGCGGAGGGAGACCCAGTACTTC. This sequence encodes CASSPERRETQYF.